The source of this TCR beta chain is a study of blood T cells in healthy people across ages. A second roughly 6 to 11 cycle PCR used barcoded and J-beta primers. Using its own MiXCR run on the 5' RACE reads, TCRdb lists one record per CDR3 protein. This table holds just under 750,000 distinct CDR3 sequences, 20% to 25% found once. V was clipped by 7 bases and J by 5 bases; unmatched bases: 7. Germline V gives CDR1 SQVTM, CDR2 ANQGSEA. There are 12 residues in the CDR3. Study-wide points: Estimated diversity across one million T cells was deemed an underestimate.

With regard to this clonotype: Its antigen is undetermined.

The specimen was blood. The chain carries TRBV29-1 and TRBJ2-5; TRBD1 aligns across 7 bases. The TCR sequence derives from a man in his 70s in good health. This CDR3 reads CSAHRGVETQYF. The CDR3, as DNA: TGCAGCGCACACAGGGGCGTCGAGACCCAGTACTTC. The full variable domain, rest sourced from reference TRBV29-1 and TRBJ2-5, is SAVISQKPSRDICQRGTSLTIQCQVDSQVTMMFWYRQQPGQSLTLIATANQGSEATYESGFVIDKFPISRPNLTFSTLTVSNMSPEDSSIYLCSAHRGVETQYFGPGTRLLVL.